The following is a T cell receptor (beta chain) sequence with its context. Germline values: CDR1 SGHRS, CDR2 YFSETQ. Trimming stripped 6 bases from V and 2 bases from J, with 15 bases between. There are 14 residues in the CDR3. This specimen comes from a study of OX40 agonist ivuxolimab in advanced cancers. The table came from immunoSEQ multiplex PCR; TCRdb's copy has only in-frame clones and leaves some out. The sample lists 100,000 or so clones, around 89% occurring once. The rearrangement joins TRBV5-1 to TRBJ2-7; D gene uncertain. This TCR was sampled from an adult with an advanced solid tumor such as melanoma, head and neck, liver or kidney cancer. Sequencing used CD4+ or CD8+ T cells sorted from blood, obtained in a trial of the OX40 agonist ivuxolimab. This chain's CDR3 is CASTPSSAPYEQYF. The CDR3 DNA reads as TGCGCCAGCACCCCTTCTTCGGCCCCCTACGAGCAGTACTTC. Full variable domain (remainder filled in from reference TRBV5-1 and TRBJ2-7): KAGVTQTPRYLIKTRGQQVTLSCSPISGHRSVSWYQQTPGQGLQFLFEYFSETQRNKGNFPGRFSGRQFSNSRSEMNVSTLELGDSALYLCASTPSSAPYEQYFGPGTRLTVT.